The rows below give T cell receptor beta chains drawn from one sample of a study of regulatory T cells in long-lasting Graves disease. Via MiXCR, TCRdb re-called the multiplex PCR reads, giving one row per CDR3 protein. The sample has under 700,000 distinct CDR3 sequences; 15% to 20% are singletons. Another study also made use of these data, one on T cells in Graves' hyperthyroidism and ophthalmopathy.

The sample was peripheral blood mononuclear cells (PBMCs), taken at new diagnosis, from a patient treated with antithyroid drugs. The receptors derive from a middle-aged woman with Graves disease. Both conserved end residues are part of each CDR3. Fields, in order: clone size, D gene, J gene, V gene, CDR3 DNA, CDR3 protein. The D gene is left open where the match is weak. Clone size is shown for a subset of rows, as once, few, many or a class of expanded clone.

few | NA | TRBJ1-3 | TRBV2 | TGTGCCAGCAGTGCAGGTAACCCCCTCTATTTT | CASSAGNPLYF
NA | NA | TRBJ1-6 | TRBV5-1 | TGCGCCAGCAGCTTCGGGGAGTTTAATTCACCCCTCCACTTT | CASSFGEFNSPLHF
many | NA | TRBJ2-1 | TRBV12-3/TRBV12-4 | TGTGCCAGCAGTTCCCGACAGTGGCAGTTCTTC | CASSSRQWQFF
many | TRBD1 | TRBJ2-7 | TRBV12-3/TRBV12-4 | TGTGCCAGCAGCCCGGACAGGGTCGACGAGCAGTACTTC | CASSPDRVDEQYF
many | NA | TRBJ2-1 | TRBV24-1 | TGTGCCACCAGTGATGGGGGGACGCGGCGTTACAATGAGCAGTTCTTC | CATSDGGTRRYNEQFF
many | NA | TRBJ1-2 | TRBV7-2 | TGTGCCAGCAGCTTAGAACTGGTCTTCGGAGGCTACACCTTC | CASSLELVFGGYTF
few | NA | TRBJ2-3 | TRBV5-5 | TGTGCCAGCAGCTTGGGTTTGTCAGATACGCAGTATTTT | CASSLGLSDTQYF
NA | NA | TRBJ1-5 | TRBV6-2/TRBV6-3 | TGTGCCAGCAGACCAGACAGGAATCAGCCCCAGCATTTT | CASRPDRNQPQHF
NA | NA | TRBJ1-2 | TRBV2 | TGTGCCAGCACATCCGAGACGTTGGATGGCTACACCTTC | CASTSETLDGYTF
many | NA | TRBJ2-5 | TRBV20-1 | TGCAGTGCTAGTGTAGGGTACCAAGAGACCCAGTACTTC | CSASVGYQETQYF
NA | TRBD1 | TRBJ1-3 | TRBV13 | TGTGCCAGCAGCTTATACAGGGGCTCTGGAAACACCATATATTTT | CASSLYRGSGNTIYF
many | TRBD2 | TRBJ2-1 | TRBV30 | TGTGCCTGGAGCCGGACTAGCGGGGGGGGCCGGCCGTTCTTC | CAWSRTSGGGRPFF
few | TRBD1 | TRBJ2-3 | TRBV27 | TGTGCCAGCAGTTTTTCCCGGACAGGGGCCTCTCCGACTAGCACAGATACGCAGTATTTT | CASSFSRTGASPTSTDTQYF
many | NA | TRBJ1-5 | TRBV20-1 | TGCAGTGCTTCCACCGGGGGGCCCCAGCATTTT | CSASTGGPQHF
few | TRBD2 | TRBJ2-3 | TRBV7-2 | TGTGCCAGCAGCTTGAGCGCGGGGACTAGCGGGGGGCAGGTAGATACGCAGTATTTT | CASSLSAGTSGGQVDTQYF
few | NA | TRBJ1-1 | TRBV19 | TGTGCCAGTCAGTCGAGGAACACTGAAGCTTTCTTT | CASQSRNTEAFF
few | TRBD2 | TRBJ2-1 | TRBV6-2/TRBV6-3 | TGTGCCAGCAGTGTCCTGACTAGCTGGAATGAGCAGTTCTTC | CASSVLTSWNEQFF